The clone carrying this T cell receptor beta chain was observed a few times. Antigen: not known. This specimen belongs to a study of response to subunit inactivated influenza vaccine. Germline V gene data show CDR1 as SGHTA and CDR2 as FQGNSA. Trimming cost V 6 bases and J 3 bases, with 16 bases left between them. The CDR3 length is 15 residues. Overall study findings and caveats: Authors suggested each seasonal influenza vaccination recruits few new T cells.

TCRdb processed the RT-PCR reads anew with MiXCR; each CDR3 protein has one entry. The sample shows about 650,000 distinct CDR3 sequences, approximately 15% of them seen only once. This rearrangement joins TRBV7-2 to TRBJ2-3; TRBD2 is a possible D gene (5 bases). This receptor was taken from a man aged 50-60 years who received an inactivated influenza vaccine. The sequenced sample was PBMCs from blood, obtained 14 days before vaccination. CDR3 nucleotides: TGTGCCAGCAGGGAAGGAGGCGGAAGGACAGATACGCAGTATTTT. As protein: CASREGGGRTDTQYF.